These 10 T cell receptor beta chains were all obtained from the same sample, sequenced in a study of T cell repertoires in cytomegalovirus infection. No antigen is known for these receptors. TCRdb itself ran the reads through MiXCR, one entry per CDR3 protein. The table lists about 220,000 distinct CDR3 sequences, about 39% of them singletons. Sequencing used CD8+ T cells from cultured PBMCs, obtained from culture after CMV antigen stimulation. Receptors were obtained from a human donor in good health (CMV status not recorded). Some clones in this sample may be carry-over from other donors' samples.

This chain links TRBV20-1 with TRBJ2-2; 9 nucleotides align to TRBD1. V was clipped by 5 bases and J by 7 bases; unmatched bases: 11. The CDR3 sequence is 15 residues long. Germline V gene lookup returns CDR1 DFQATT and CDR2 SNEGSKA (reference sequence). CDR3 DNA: TGCAGTGCTCGGCGACAGGGGGGGTCGGGCGGGGAGCTGTTTTTT. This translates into CSARRQGGSGGELFF.

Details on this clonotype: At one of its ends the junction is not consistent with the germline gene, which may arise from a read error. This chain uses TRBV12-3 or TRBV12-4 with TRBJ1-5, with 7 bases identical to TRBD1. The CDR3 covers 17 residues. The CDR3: CASSLSGQRISIQPQHF. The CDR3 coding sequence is TGTGCCAGCAGTCTCTCGGGACAGAGAATTAGCATTCAGCCCCAGCATTTT.

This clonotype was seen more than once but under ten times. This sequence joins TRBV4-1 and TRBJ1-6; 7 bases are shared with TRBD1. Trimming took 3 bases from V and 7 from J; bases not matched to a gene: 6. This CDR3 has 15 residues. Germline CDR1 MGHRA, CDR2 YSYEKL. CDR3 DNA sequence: TGCGCCAGCAGCCAGCCCGGGACAGACAATTCACCCCTCCACTTT. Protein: CASSQPGTDNSPLHF.

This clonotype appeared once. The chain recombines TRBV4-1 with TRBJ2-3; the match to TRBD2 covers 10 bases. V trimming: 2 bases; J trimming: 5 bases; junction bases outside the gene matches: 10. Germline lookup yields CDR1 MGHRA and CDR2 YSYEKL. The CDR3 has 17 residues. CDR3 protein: CASSQLSGGAREDTQYF. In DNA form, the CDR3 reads TGCGCCAGCAGCCAATTGAGCGGGGGGGCGAGAGAAGATACGCAGTATTTT.

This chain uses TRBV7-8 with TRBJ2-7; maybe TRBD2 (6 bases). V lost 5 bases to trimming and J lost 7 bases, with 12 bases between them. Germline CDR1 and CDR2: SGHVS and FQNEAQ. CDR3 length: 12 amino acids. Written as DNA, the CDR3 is TGTGCCAGCAGCCCCGGAGGGCGGGAGCAGTACTTC. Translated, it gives CASSPGGREQYF.

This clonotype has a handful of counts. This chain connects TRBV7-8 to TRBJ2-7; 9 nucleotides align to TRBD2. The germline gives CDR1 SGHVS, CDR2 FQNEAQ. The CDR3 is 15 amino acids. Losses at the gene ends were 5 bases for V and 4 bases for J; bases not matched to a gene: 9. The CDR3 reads CASSELAGGYYEQYF. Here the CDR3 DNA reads TGTGCCAGCAGCGAACTAGCGGGTGGTTATTACGAGCAGTACTTC. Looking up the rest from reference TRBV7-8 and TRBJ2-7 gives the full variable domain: GAGVSQSPRYKVAKRGQDVALRCDPISGHVSLFWYQQALGQGPEFLTYFQNEAQLDKSGLPSDRFFAERPEGSVSTLKIQRTQQEDSAVYLCASSELAGGYYEQYFGPGTRLTVT.

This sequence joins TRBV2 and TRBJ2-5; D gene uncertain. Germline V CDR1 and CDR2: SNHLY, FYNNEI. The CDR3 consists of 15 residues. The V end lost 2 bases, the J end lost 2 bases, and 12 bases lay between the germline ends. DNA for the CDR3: TGTGCCAGCAGTGAATCTAGTCAGGATCAAGAGACCCAGTACTTC. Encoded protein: CASSESSQDQETQYF.

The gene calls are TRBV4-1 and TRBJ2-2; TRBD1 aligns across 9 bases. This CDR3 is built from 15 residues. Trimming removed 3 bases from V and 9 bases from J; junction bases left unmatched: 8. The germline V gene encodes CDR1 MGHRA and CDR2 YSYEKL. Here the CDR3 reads CASSQPGQGDRELFF. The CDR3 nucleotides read TGCGCCAGCAGCCAGCCGGGACAGGGCGACCGGGAGCTGTTTTTT.

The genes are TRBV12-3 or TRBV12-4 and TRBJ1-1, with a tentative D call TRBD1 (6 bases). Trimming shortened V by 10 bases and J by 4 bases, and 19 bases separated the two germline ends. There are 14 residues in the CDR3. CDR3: CATQGEGGGTEAFF. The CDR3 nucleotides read TGTGCCACTCAAGGGGAGGGGGGGGGCACTGAAGCTTTCTTT.

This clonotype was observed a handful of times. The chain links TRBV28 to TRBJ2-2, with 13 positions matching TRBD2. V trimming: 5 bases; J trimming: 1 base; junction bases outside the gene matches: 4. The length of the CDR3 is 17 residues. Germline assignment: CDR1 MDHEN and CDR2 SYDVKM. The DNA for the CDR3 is TGTGCCAGCAGTACGGGACTAGCGGGACTGAACACCGGGGAGCTGTTTTTT. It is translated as CASSTGLAGLNTGELFF.